A selection of T cell receptor beta chains follows, all from one sample in a study of response to subunit inactivated influenza vaccine. TCRdb itself ran the RT-PCR reads through MiXCR, one entry per CDR3 protein. This sample has roughly 520,000 distinct CDR3 sequences, with about 25% found just once. The sequencing here drew on CD4+ T cells sorted from PBMCs, taken less than 6 days after vaccination. The receptors come from a man aged 50-60 years who received an inactivated influenza vaccine. Both conserved end residues are part of each CDR3. The order of the fields is J gene, V gene, D gene, clone size, CDR3 DNA, CDR3 protein. A D gene is named only where the DNA matches it firmly. The listing skips clone size in some rows; elsewhere it reads once, few, many or a size class.

TRBJ2-4	TRBV20-1	.	few	TGCAGTGCTGGGACCCCCGTTGAAGTACGGGGCAAAAACATTCAGTACTTC	CSAGTPVEVRGKNIQYF
TRBJ2-7	TRBV5-4	.	few	TGTGCCAGCAGCTTGAGCGGACCCGGACCCTACGAGCAGTACTTC	CASSLSGPGPYEQYF
TRBJ2-7	TRBV28	.	few	TGTGCCAGCAGTCTTGGACAGTCTCCGGGGGAGCAGTACTTC	CASSLGQSPGEQYF
TRBJ2-1	TRBV20-1	TRBD2	.	TGCAGTGCTCAGCGGGACGTCCGGAATGAGCAGTTCTTC	CSAQRDVRNEQFF
TRBJ2-7	TRBV6-1	TRBD2	few	TGTGCCGCAAAACCGGGTAGCGGGAGCTACGAGCAGTACTTC	CAAKPGSGSYEQYF
TRBJ2-1	TRBV6-1	TRBD1	few	TGTGCCAGCAACAAAATAACAGGGGGCAAGTACAATGAGCAGTTCTTC	CASNKITGGKYNEQFF
TRBJ2-7	TRBV5-1	.	.	TGCGCCAGCAGCTCCCAGGGGGGGCGGAGGTACGAGCAGTACTTC	CASSSQGGRRYEQYF
TRBJ1-1	TRBV25-1	.	.	TGTGCCAGCAGTGAACCTTGGGGGGGTGAAGCTTTCTTT	CASSEPWGGEAFF
TRBJ2-3	TRBV7-9	TRBD2	few	TGTGCCAGCAGCTCTTGGACTAGCGGGCGACTGACAGATACGCAGTATTTT	CASSSWTSGRLTDTQYF
TRBJ1-1	TRBV12-3/TRBV12-4	TRBD1	many	TGTGCCAGCAGTACAGGGGGCGGGGGTGAAGCTTTCTTT	CASSTGGGGEAFF
TRBJ2-7	TRBV11-2	.	few	TGTGCCAGCAGCCGACAGGTCTGGACTCGGTCCTACGAGCAGTACTTC	CASSRQVWTRSYEQYF
TRBJ2-5	TRBV2	.	.	TGTGCCAGCACTCGGGGGACCTTGGAGACCCAGTACTTC	CASTRGTLETQYF
TRBJ2-7	TRBV7-9	TRBD1	few	TGTGCCAGCAGCTTAGCGCTGAGGACAGGGGGCTACGAGCAGTACTTC	CASSLALRTGGYEQYF
TRBJ1-5	TRBV7-2	.	.	TGTGCCAGCAGCTCGTACAGGGATCAGCCCCAGCATTTT	CASSSYRDQPQHF
TRBJ2-6	TRBV7-9	.	few	TGTGCCAGCATCATGGCTGGGGCCAACGTCCTGACTTTC	CASIMAGANVLTF
TRBJ2-1	TRBV4-1	TRBD1	few	TGCGCCAGCAGCCAAGACGAGACAGGGGCCTACAATGAGCAGTTCTTC	CASSQDETGAYNEQFF
TRBJ1-5	TRBV20-1	TRBD1	.	TGCAGTGTCAATTCCGGGACAGGGGGCTCCCGCAATCAGCCCCAGCATTTT	CSVNSGTGGSRNQPQHF
TRBJ2-3	TRBV20-1	.	few	TGCAGTGCTAGCCCCAGGGACGGCACAGATACGCAGTATTTT	CSASPRDGTDTQYF
TRBJ2-3	TRBV6-2/TRBV6-3	.	.	TGTGCCAGCAGTCACTTAGATACGCAGTATTTT	CASSHLDTQYF
TRBJ2-2	TRBV11-2	.	few	TGTGCCAGTTTGCGCGGGTCCAACACCGGGGAGCTGTTTTTT	CASLRGSNTGELFF
TRBJ1-2	TRBV4-3	.	.	TGCGCCAGCAGCCAAGATGGGGGGGACGGCTACACCTTC	CASSQDGGDGYTF
TRBJ2-2	TRBV5-8	.	.	TGTGCCAGCAGCTTGCGGCGCGGACACACCGGGGAGCTGTTTTTT	CASSLRRGHTGELFF
TRBJ2-3	TRBV6-2/TRBV6-3	.	few	TGTGCCAGCAGTTACGGTGGGACAGATACGCAGTATTTT	CASSYGGTDTQYF
TRBJ2-3	TRBV20-1	.	few	TGCAGTGGCTCTCCGCACAGAACAGATACGCAGTATTTT	CSGSPHRTDTQYF
TRBJ2-7	TRBV29-1	TRBD2	.	TGCAGCGTCCAGCTAGCGGGAGACTACGAGCAGTACTTC	CSVQLAGDYEQYF
TRBJ1-2	TRBV28	TRBD1	.	TGTGCCAGCAGCCAAATCGACAGGGACGCTGGCTACACCTTC	CASSQIDRDAGYTF
TRBJ2-7	TRBV29-1	.	medium-sized	TGCAGCGTCTCCCTCCCCAGTTCCTACGAGCAGTACTTC	CSVSLPSSYEQYF